The rows below give T cell receptor beta chains drawn from one sample of a study of T-cell reconstitution after alpha-beta-depleted transplantation in children. Each CDR3 protein is one row after TCRdb ran MiXCR on the PCR reads. The repertoire holds some 500,000 distinct CDR3 sequences, with around 18% as singletons. The sample consisted of PBMCs from the stem cell graft donor, taken from the stem cell graft. These receptor sequences come from a human donor who donated a stem cell graft to a child with acute lymphoblastic leukemia. The CDR3 runs from the conserved cysteine through the conserved F or W.

V gene: TRBV18
J gene: TRBJ2-5
CDR3 protein: CASSPTGGRETQYF

V gene: TRBV5-1
J gene: TRBJ2-1
CDR3 protein: CASSAINYNEQFF

V gene: TRBV4-1
J gene: TRBJ2-1
CDR3 protein: CASSQSGTPLFF

V gene: TRBV7-8
J gene: TRBJ2-5
CDR3 protein: CASSLAGAEETQYF

V gene: TRBV2
J gene: TRBJ2-5
CDR3 protein: CGALLQETQYF

V gene: TRBV29-1
J gene: TRBJ2-1
CDR3 protein: CSVVAGGPREQFF

V gene: TRBV9
J gene: TRBJ1-1
CDR3 protein: CASSSMSGKAFF

V gene: TRBV4-1
J gene: TRBJ2-7
CDR3 protein: CASSQDIPGWGAEQYF

V gene: TRBV5-1
J gene: TRBJ1-1
CDR3 protein: CASSGGTGRNTEAFF

V gene: TRBV12-5
J gene: TRBJ2-1
CDR3 protein: CASARLRNEQFF

V gene: TRBV5-1
J gene: TRBJ1-4
CDR3 protein: CASSFFGGDEKLFF

V gene: TRBV10-3
J gene: TRBJ2-1
CDR3 protein: CAIEAGGRNNEQFF

V gene: TRBV29-1
J gene: TRBJ2-7
CDR3 protein: CSVEAGDSYEQYF

V gene: TRBV27
J gene: TRBJ2-2
CDR3 protein: CASSPLRAGGIPLYTGELFF

V gene: TRBV11-2
J gene: TRBJ2-3
CDR3 protein: CASIGTSGLSTDTQYF

V gene: TRBV13
J gene: TRBJ1-1
CDR3 protein: CASSLIRTEAFF

V gene: TRBV6-5
J gene: TRBJ1-5
CDR3 protein: CASSRATGGYSNQPQHF

V gene: TRBV30
J gene: TRBJ2-5
CDR3 protein: CAWRFSGAPVTQYF

V gene: TRBV11-3
J gene: TRBJ1-3
CDR3 protein: CASSLGASGNTIYF

V gene: TRBV12-3/TRBV12-4
J gene: TRBJ2-5
CDR3 protein: CASSLWGGVQETQYF

V gene: TRBV21-1
J gene: TRBJ2-7
CDR3 protein: CASSKGGRGQGFYEQYF

V gene: TRBV29-1
J gene: TRBJ1-5
CDR3 protein: CSVGEDNRGNQPQHF

V gene: TRBV7-9
J gene: TRBJ1-2
CDR3 protein: CASSSPVDRGYGYTF

V gene: TRBV6-1
J gene: TRBJ1-1
CDR3 protein: CASVPGQRGTEAFF

V gene: TRBV5-1
J gene: TRBJ2-1
CDR3 protein: CASSPPGRGHNEQFF

V gene: TRBV12-3/TRBV12-4
J gene: TRBJ2-5
CDR3 protein: CASGVELPVF

V gene: TRBV20-1
J gene: TRBJ2-2
CDR3 protein: CSARDITGNTGELFF

V gene: TRBV5-1
J gene: TRBJ2-3
CDR3 protein: CASSAGQGFWDTQYF

V gene: TRBV13
J gene: TRBJ1-1
CDR3 protein: CASSLGSPTEAFF

V gene: TRBV12-3/TRBV12-4
J gene: TRBJ1-1
CDR3 protein: CASSLDWGAKTEAFF

V gene: TRBV6-5
J gene: TRBJ2-3
CDR3 protein: CASSRGHWRDTQYF

V gene: TRBV10-2
J gene: TRBJ2-2
CDR3 protein: CASSHRTSGRAPGELFF

V gene: TRBV6-1
J gene: TRBJ2-7
CDR3 protein: CASSGLAGANEQYF

V gene: TRBV10-3
J gene: TRBJ2-3
CDR3 protein: CAISVDSDTQYF

V gene: TRBV9
J gene: TRBJ1-2
CDR3 protein: CASSPRLTTGVDGYTF

V gene: TRBV24-1
J gene: TRBJ2-7
CDR3 protein: CATSDRHLLDEQYF

V gene: TRBV12-3/TRBV12-4
J gene: TRBJ2-3
CDR3 protein: CASRSGLAGDNAQYF

V gene: TRBV6-5
J gene: TRBJ1-5
CDR3 protein: CASSYLVFSNQPQHF

V gene: TRBV5-1
J gene: TRBJ2-2
CDR3 protein: CASSVTSGGNTGELFF

V gene: TRBV20-1
J gene: TRBJ2-7
CDR3 protein: CSAQTGPTYEQYF

V gene: TRBV3-1
J gene: TRBJ2-7
CDR3 protein: CASSQGWGRGQNYEQYF

V gene: TRBV5-5
J gene: TRBJ1-2
CDR3 protein: CASKPLGGDNYGYTF

V gene: TRBV11-2
J gene: TRBJ1-1
CDR3 protein: CASSPRGPRGRRVTTEAFF

V gene: TRBV28
J gene: TRBJ2-1
CDR3 protein: CASSLGYGEDNEQFF

V gene: TRBV5-6
J gene: TRBJ2-1
CDR3 protein: CASSLDLRFGEQFF

V gene: TRBV5-1
J gene: TRBJ2-3
CDR3 protein: CASSLSSGVTDTQYF

V gene: TRBV4-2
J gene: TRBJ2-7
CDR3 protein: CASSRSTSYEQYF

V gene: TRBV6-5
J gene: TRBJ2-5
CDR3 protein: CASSYSGQGIGETQYF

V gene: TRBV5-6
J gene: TRBJ2-1
CDR3 protein: CASSLIGLTHNEQFF

V gene: TRBV29-1
J gene: TRBJ1-2
CDR3 protein: CSVGEGGNYGYTF

V gene: TRBV12-3/TRBV12-4
J gene: TRBJ2-7
CDR3 protein: CASSPPWSGQIYEQYF

V gene: TRBV15
J gene: TRBJ2-3
CDR3 protein: CATSRDGTFPDTQYF